This TCR beta chain was retrieved from a study of cytomegalovirus exposure and HLA in healthy donors. A multiplex PCR was run with 60 Vbeta primers and 13 Jbeta primers. TCRdb keeps only in-frame clones here, not all; method: immunoSEQ multiplex PCR. The sample lists some 110,000 clones, approximately 70% seen once, with approximately 0.9% in the top ten. For this clone: Its antigen is unidentified.

Broader study findings: Earlier results showed most TCR beta V segments being productive about 90% or about 30% of the time. The authors enumerated roughly 180 TCR beta chains as linked to cytomegalovirus. Specific recognition of CMV antigens was confirmed in vitro for a few chains (all CMV-associated).

The ends lost 2 bases at V and 6 bases at J; junction bases unmatched: 3. CDR3 size: 14 residues. CDR1 is SGHRS and CDR2 is YFSETQ in the germline V gene. This cohort consisted of healthy bone marrow donors. Sample: PBMCs. The chain links TRBV5-1 to TRBJ2-2, with 8 bases matching TRBD2. The sequence came from a woman aged 25 to 39 in good health and CMV-seronegative. The CDR3 sequence is CASSFGTRSGELFF. Written as DNA, the CDR3 is TGCGCCAGCAGCTTCGGGACTAGATCCGGGGAGCTGTTTTTT.